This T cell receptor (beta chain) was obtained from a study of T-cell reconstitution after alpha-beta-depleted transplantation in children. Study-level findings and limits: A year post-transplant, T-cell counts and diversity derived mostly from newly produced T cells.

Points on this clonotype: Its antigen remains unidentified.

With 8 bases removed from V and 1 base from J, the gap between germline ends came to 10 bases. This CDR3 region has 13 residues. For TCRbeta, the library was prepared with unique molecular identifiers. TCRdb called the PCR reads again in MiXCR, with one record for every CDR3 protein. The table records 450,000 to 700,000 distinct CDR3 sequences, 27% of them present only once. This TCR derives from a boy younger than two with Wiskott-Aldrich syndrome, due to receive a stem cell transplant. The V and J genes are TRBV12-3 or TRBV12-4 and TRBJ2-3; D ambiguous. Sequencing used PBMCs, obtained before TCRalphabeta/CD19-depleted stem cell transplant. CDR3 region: CASSGPGTDTQYF. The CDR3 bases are TGTGCCAGCTCTGGTCCCGGCACAGATACGCAGTATTTT.